This entry concerns a single T cell receptor beta chain. The count of this clone is one. The clone's antigen remains unknown. The input lacks base qualities; no much larger clone sits a single base away. The collaborating institutions used their own protocols to collect whole blood in K2EDTA tubes. For TCRbeta analysis, collaborators shipped samples in one of three forms: frozen whole blood, isolated PBMCs, or DNA extracted from either of those sample types. The sample comes from a study of blood T cell repertoires in COVID-19 (dated by TCRdb to about 2020). About the full investigation: Samples from collaborators originated in the United States, Italy and Spain and spanned both the acute and convalescent phases of COVID-19. The prospective study material was composed of cDNA or gDNA derived from T cells, B-cell-depleted T cells, or PBMCs. The dataset comprised deeply sampled blood TCRbeta repertoires from subjects exposed to, actively infected with, or recovered from COVID-19. A freely available public database, intended as a resource for researchers studying the immune response to SARS-CoV-2, is where the repertoires were released. Samples came from the ongoing ImmuneRACE study (first 160 participants) plus 1,254 subjects from 6 global collaborators. Sample metadata almost always included a de-identified subject ID, COVID-19 status, age in years and sex. HLA class I and class II types, where available, came from metadata supplied by the sample provider rather than from assay-based typing.

Points the paper makes about the study in general: How much clinical and demographic metadata was included differed by source and by participant, and the metadata was provided uncurated.

The immunoSEQ Assay, a bias-controlled multiplex PCR, was used to amplify TCRbeta CDR3 regions from genomic DNA. The authors' analysis ran thus. The number of nucleated cells in each sample was estimated by amplification of reference gene primers within the assay. To quantify the absolute abundance of each unique TCRbeta CDR3 rearrangement, sequence reads were collapsed and filtered. For each sample, productive Simpson clonality was calculated by taking the square root of Simpson's diversity index across productive rearrangements. In TCRdb, the immuneACCESS table is reduced to in-frame sequences with V and J assigned. These tables do not hold every clone; where another copy was compared, an unresolved V gene accounts for under half, and the others remain unexplained. The V and J calls and clone size come from that table; D and trimming were worked out from the DNA. The sample table records about 200,000 clones; around 84% of these occur just once. The ten top clones hold 3% of the sample.

V is pared back by 2 bases and J by 0 bases, with 10 bases lying between the germline termini. From cysteine to phenylalanine, the CDR3 is 16 amino acids long. Only CDR3 DNA remains: 48 bases, in frame from the first base. The germline V gene encodes CDR1 SGHVS and CDR2 FQNEAQ. The sequence links TRBV7-8 to TRBJ2-2; TRBD1 could be the D gene, as 6 bases match. The clonotype comes from a man in his 60s with acute or convalescent COVID-19. Sequenced: peripheral blood. The sequence in DNA is TGTGCCAGCAGCTTAAGGGGGAATACGAACACCGGGGAGCTGTTTTTT. This codes for CASSLRGNTNTGELFF. Beyond the CDR3, the reference TRBV7-8 and TRBJ2-2 genes provide the residues; the full variable domain reads: GAGVSQSPRYKVAKRGQDVALRCDPISGHVSLFWYQQALGQGPEFLTYFQNEAQLDKSGLPSDRFFAERPEGSVSTLKIQRTQQEDSAVYLCASSLRGNTNTGELFFGEGSRLTVL.